Presented here are 25 T cell receptor beta chains from one specimen sequenced in a study of blood T cells in healthy people across ages. Using a J-beta primer mix together with a sample-barcoded 5' primer, a second PCR was run for roughly 7 to 11 cycles. TCRdb fed the 5' RACE reads into MiXCR, producing one record per CDR3 protein. This sample has roughly 730,000 distinct CDR3 sequences, with roughly three fifths found just once. Sequenced: blood. All receptors come from a man in his forties in good health.

As concerns this clonotype: At one boundary the junction diverges from the germline segment, which might be a read error. The CDR3 DNA reads as TGCGCCAGCAGAAAAACGACGGGACGGGGGCACAATGAGCGGTTCTTC. Amino acid sequence: CASRKTTGRGHNERFF. The chain employs TRBV4-3 and TRBJ2-1; tentatively, D is TRBD1 or TRBD2 (6 bases each). The V gene's germline CDR1 is LGHNA and CDR2 YSLEER. The CDR3 consists of 16 residues.

The chain has TRBV12-3 or TRBV12-4 and TRBJ2-3, with TRBD2 matching over 8 bases. This CDR3 has 16 residues. J lost 1 base, V lost 5 bases, and 8 bases had no gene match. CDR3 protein: CASSGGAGVGTDTQYF. The CDR3 nucleotides are TGTGCCAGCAGTGGGGGAGCGGGAGTTGGCACAGATACGCAGTATTTT.

In this sample, this clonotype turned up a few times. The chain employs TRBV6-1 and TRBJ2-6; a possible D gene is TRBD2 (5 bases). Between the trimmed V and J ends, which lost 8 bases and 0 bases, there was a span of 23 bases. Germline assignment: CDR1 MNHNS and CDR2 SASEGT. The CDR3 length is 19 residues. CDR3 amino acids: CASRNGAYETSSGANVLTF. CDR3 coding DNA: TGTGCCAGCCGCAACGGAGCCTATGAAACTAGCTCTGGGGCCAACGTCCTGACTTTC.

This chain links TRBV27 with TRBJ2-2; D gene uncertain. The CDR3 length is 16 residues. V was shortened by 2 bases and J by 4 bases, with 14 bases between the two germline ends. The germline V gene has CDR1 MNHEY and CDR2 SMNVEV (reference sequence). The CDR3 DNA is TGTGCCAGCAGTTTAAATGGTCGAGCTAGCACCGGGGAGCTGTTTTTT. It codes for CASSLNGRASTGELFF.

This clonotype has only a few counts. V usage is TRBV6-6 and J usage is TRBJ2-5; TRBD2 might be the D (6 bases). The J call is in doubt because the DNA end fits TRBJ2-7 better. Germline loops: CDR1 MNHNY, CDR2 SVGAGI (reference sequence). This CDR3 contains 13 residues. The CDR3 nucleotides are TGTGCCAGCAGGGAGGGCGCCATCTACGAGCAGTACTTC. Translating it yields CASREGAIYEQYF.

The gene calls are TRBV7-3 and TRBJ2-3, with no clear D. CDR1 SGHTA and CDR2 FQGTGA come from the germline V gene. V lost 1 base to trimming and J lost 7 bases, with 12 bases between them. This CDR3 contains 14 residues. CDR3 in amino acids: CASSLSQSGNTQYF. In DNA form, the CDR3 reads TGTGCCAGCAGCTTAAGCCAGTCTGGGAATACGCAGTATTTT.

In its sample, this clonotype was seen a few times. The rearrangement links TRBV7-9 to TRBJ2-5; D uncertain. The CDR3 length is 14 residues. Looked up from germline, CDR1 is SEHNR and CDR2 is FQNEAQ (reference sequence). V was pared by 0 bases and J by 4 bases, with 9 bases between. In nucleotides, the CDR3 is TGTGCCAGCAGCTTAGCGCTTGGGGTAGAGACCCAGTACTTC. Protein product: CASSLALGVETQYF. The entire variable domain, with the rest obtained from reference TRBV7-9 and TRBJ2-5, is as follows: DTGVSQNPRHKITKRGQNVTFRCDPISEHNRLYWYRQTLGQGPEFLTYFQNEAQLEKSRLLSDRFSAERPKGSFSTLEIQRTEQGDSAMYLCASSLALGVETQYFGPGTRLLVL.

The gene calls are TRBV28 and TRBJ2-1; the D is unclear. The V gene's germline CDR1 is MDHEN and CDR2 SYDVKM. V gave up 6 bases and J gave up 0 bases, with 15 bases separating them. CDR3 length: 16 amino acids. The CDR3 DNA reads as TGTGCCAGCAGCCGACATCCGGGTTACTCCTACAATGAGCAGTTCTTC. Translating it yields CASSRHPGYSYNEQFF.

This chain uses TRBV14 with TRBJ2-3; no clear D. The germline V and J ends were trimmed by 4 bases and 7 bases, with 12 bases remaining between them. This CDR3 contains 13 residues. Germline CDR1 and CDR2: SGHDN and FVKESK. Here the CDR3 reads CASSRDLTHTQYF. In nucleotides, the CDR3 is TGTGCCAGCAGCCGCGACCTGACACATACGCAGTATTTT.

This clonotype has only a few counts. The genes are TRBV27 and TRBJ2-3; 10 nucleotides line up with TRBD1. The CDR3 totals 19 residues. Unmatched junction bases numbered 16, after V lost 3 bases and J lost 4 bases. CDR1 MNHEY and CDR2 SMNVEV come from the germline V gene (reference sequence). CDR3 sequence reads: CASSLTTLPGQGTADTQYF. The CDR3, as DNA: TGTGCCAGCAGTTTGACGACTCTACCGGGACAGGGGACGGCAGATACGCAGTATTTT.

This chain joins TRBV2 and TRBJ2-7; D is unresolved. CDR3 length: 12 amino acids. V lost 6 bases and J lost 3, with 9 bases in between. Germline lookup yields CDR1 SNHLY and CDR2 FYNNEI. The CDR3, as DNA: TGTGCCAGCAGGCCCGGTTACTACGAGCAGTACTTC. Protein sequence: CASRPGYYEQYF.

The chain is built from TRBV20-1 and TRBJ2-1; TRBD1 agrees at 8 bases. Unmatched junction bases numbered 6, after V lost 5 bases and J lost 0 bases. The CDR3 is 15 residues long. Germline CDR1 and CDR2: DFQATT and SNEGSKA (reference sequence). The CDR3 DNA follows: TGCAGTGCTGGCCGGGACAGGAGCTCCTACAATGAGCAGTTCTTC. Translated, it gives CSAGRDRSSYNEQFF.

In its sample, this clonotype was seen a few times. This rearrangement joins TRBV7-2 to TRBJ2-3; unclear D gene. Germline CDR1 SGHTA, CDR2 FQGNSA. The CDR3 loop spans 14 amino acids. V shed 3 bases and J shed 2 bases, with 9 bases lying between them. CDR3: CASSLKGFTDTQYF. The CDR3 region has the DNA TGTGCCAGCAGCTTGAAAGGGTTCACAGATACGCAGTATTTT.

This clonotype was counted a single time. This chain uses TRBV14 with TRBJ2-2, with D possibly TRBD1 on 6 matching bases. Germline V lookup: CDR1 SGHDN, CDR2 FVKESK. V was clipped by 1 base and J by 0 bases, with 9 bases between them. The CDR3 loop spans 16 amino acids. CDR3 sequence reads: CASSQGNRANTGELFF. CDR3 DNA sequence: TGTGCCAGCAGCCAAGGGAACAGGGCGAACACCGGGGAGCTGTTTTTT.

The chain employs TRBV6-1 and TRBJ2-1; 11 positions agree with TRBD1. Germline V gene sequence: CDR1 MNHNS, CDR2 SASEGT. The V and J ends lost 6 bases and 3 bases, in that order; junction bases with no gene match: 4. This CDR3 has 15 residues. The CDR3 DNA sequence: TGTGCCAGCAGCGGACAGGGGGCGGACTACAATGAGCAGTTCTTC. Translation gives CASSGQGADYNEQFF.

The J gene is TRBJ1-6, the V gene TRBV5-8; D uncertain. Germline V gene sequence: CDR1 SGHTS, CDR2 YDEGEE. V lost 6 bases and J lost 7, with 17 bases in between. CDR3 length: 15 residues. The CDR3 DNA is TGTGCCAGCAACACTCAGGTGCCATGGAATTCACCCCTCCACTTT. This encodes CASNTQVPWNSPLHF. Full variable domain (remainder filled in from reference TRBV5-8 and TRBJ1-6): EAGVTQSPTHLIKTRGQQATLRCSPISGHTSVYWYQQALGLGLQFLLWYDEGEERNRGNFPPRFSGRQFPNYSSELNVNALELEDSALYLCASNTQVPWNSPLHFGNGTRLTVT.

The chain has TRBV6-2 or TRBV6-3 and TRBJ2-6; 9 nucleotides line up with TRBD1. Unmatched junction bases numbered 25, after V lost 5 bases and J lost 2 bases. The germline V gene encodes CDR1 MNHEY and CDR2 SVGEGT. The CDR3 is 23 residues long. As DNA, the CDR3 is TGTGCCAGCAGTCACCCAGACAGGGGGTCGTCGGCGCGCCCTAACCCTGGGGCCAACGTCCTGACTTTC. Translation: CASSHPDRGSSARPNPGANVLTF.

Concerning this clonotype: A junction boundary mismatches the germline segment, possibly from a read error. The rearrangement links TRBV10-3 to TRBJ2-5; D unresolved. CDR3 length equals 12 residues. The germline CDR1 and CDR2 sequences are ENHRY and SYGVKD. This CDR3 reads CAIRELSHEQYF. The CDR3 nucleotides are TGTGCCATCAGGGAGTTAAGCCATGAGCAGTACTTC.

The chain carries TRBV21-1 and TRBJ2-6. TRBV21-1 is a recognized pseudogene. This CDR3 contains 16 residues. Here the CDR3 reads CASSPHSLSGANVLTF. The DNA for the CDR3 is TGTGCCAGCAGCCCCCACAGCCTCTCTGGGGCCAACGTCCTGACTTTC.

V is TRBV20-1 and J is TRBJ1-5; possibly TRBD1 for D (6 bases). The CDR3 spans 17 residues. The V end was cut by 0 bases, the J end by 2 bases, with 17 bases between. Germline CDR1 and CDR2: DFQATT and SNEGSKA (reference sequence). CDR3 nucleotides: TGCAGTGCTAGAGATTACCTGGGGGGCTCGGGCAATCAGCCCCAGCATTTT. It yields the protein CSARDYLGGSGNQPQHF.

The rearrangement uses TRBV6-1 and TRBJ1-1; D is undetermined. There are 13 residues in the CDR3. CDR1 is MNHNS, CDR2 SASEGT, per germline. The V gene lost 0 bases and the J gene lost 1 base, with 3 bases spanning the gap. Here the CDR3 reads CASSEAANTEAFF. The CDR3 coding sequence is TGTGCCAGCAGTGAAGCGGCGAACACTGAAGCTTTCTTT.

This clonotype turned up a few times. This chain uses TRBV5-1 with TRBJ2-7, with TRBD2 as a possible D gene (6 bases). CDR1 is SGHRS and CDR2 is YFSETQ in the germline V gene. V lost 5 bases, J lost 0 bases, and 15 bases lay in between. This CDR3 has 15 residues. For the CDR3, the DNA is TGCGCCAGCAGTTTCGGACGGGGGAGCTCCTACGAGCAGTACTTC. It specifies CASSFGRGSSYEQYF.

This clonotype was seen just once. V and J are TRBV10-3 and TRBJ2-5; 8 bases are shared with TRBD2. The CDR3 totals 20 residues. Germline V gene data show CDR1 as ENHRY and CDR2 as SYGVKD. The trim removed 0 bases at V and 2 bases at J, leaving 17 bases unmatched. DNA of the CDR3: TGTGCCATCAGTGAGTCGAAAAGCGGGGGCCACGGGACCGCACAAGAGACCCAGTACTTC. Its translation is CAISESKSGGHGTAQETQYF.

The chain uses TRBV20-1 and TRBJ2-1, with 7 bases aligning to TRBD2. Germline CDR1 reads DFQATT; CDR2 reads SNEGSKA (reference sequence). The trim removed 5 bases at V and 7 bases at J, leaving 23 bases unmatched. CDR3 length: 18 amino acids. In DNA, the CDR3 is TGCAGTGCTTCGCGCGGGGGTGATGGGGACGTGGGTCGAAATGAGCAGTTCTTC. Translated, it gives CSASRGGDGDVGRNEQFF.

This chain links TRBV28 with TRBJ2-7, with D maybe TRBD1 (6 bases). The ends were cut back, 5 bases at V and 10 bases at J, with 18 bases in the middle. The germline V gene has CDR1 MDHEN and CDR2 SYDVKM. The CDR3 runs 13 residues. CDR3 bases: TGTGCCAGCAGTCTGACGGGACATGAGGCCCAGTACTTC. As protein: CASSLTGHEAQYF.